This T cell receptor beta chain originates from a study of T cell responses to AZD1222 COVID-19 vaccine. Profiled with immunoSEQ multiplex PCR; TCRdb holds only in-frame clones, not every one. The repertoire holds 150,000 or so clones, with 90% as singletons. V was trimmed by 4 bases and J by 0 bases, leaving 3 bases between them. The CDR3 contains 12 residues. Germline V gene sequence: CDR1 KGHSH, CDR2 LQKENI. Study outcomes and limitations: Across the whole spike, CD4 TCRs peaked at regions 160-218 and 743-854. Most donors were white British and more were female, and clonal diversity was possibly underestimated. After the peak T cell response, and only then, were repertoires sampled. Targeting of unmutated variant regions was reportedly seen in nearly half of spike-specific TCRs.

To note about this clone: Its target is not known.

The material sequenced was peripheral blood, taken on day 0 of AZD1222 vaccination. This chain uses TRBV18 with TRBJ2-5; D gene ambiguous. The sequence was collected from an adult in good health. The CDR3 coding sequence is TGTGCCAGCTCACGTAACCAAGAGACCCAGTACTTC. The encoded protein is CASSRNQETQYF.